This T cell receptor (beta chain) comes out of a study of CD8+CD57+ T cells in acquired aplastic anemia. Individuals selected for sequencing had exhibited CD8+CD57+ cell expansion on flow cytometry. Genomic DNA constituted the template upon which TCR beta VDJ and CDR3 profiling was performed. Via MiXCR, TCRdb re-called the reads, giving one row per CDR3 protein. This sample yields around 180,000 distinct CDR3 sequences, of which about half are seen a single time; roughly 13% belongs to the top ten. The sequenced sample was sorted CD4+, CD8+, or CD8+CD57+ T cells (not recorded which) from PBMCs. This clonotype originated in a human donor with aplastic anemia.

The CDR3 DNA is TGTGCCACCAGTGATAGGGACGGCGAATTAGAGACCCAGTACTTC. This sequence encodes CATSDRDGELETQYF. The chain couples TRBV24-1 to TRBJ2-5; D tentatively reads TRBD1 or TRBD2 (5 bases each). V dropped 3 bases and J dropped 4 bases, with 14 bases sitting between them. The CDR3 loop spans 15 amino acids. Germline CDR1 and CDR2: KGHDR and SFDVKD.